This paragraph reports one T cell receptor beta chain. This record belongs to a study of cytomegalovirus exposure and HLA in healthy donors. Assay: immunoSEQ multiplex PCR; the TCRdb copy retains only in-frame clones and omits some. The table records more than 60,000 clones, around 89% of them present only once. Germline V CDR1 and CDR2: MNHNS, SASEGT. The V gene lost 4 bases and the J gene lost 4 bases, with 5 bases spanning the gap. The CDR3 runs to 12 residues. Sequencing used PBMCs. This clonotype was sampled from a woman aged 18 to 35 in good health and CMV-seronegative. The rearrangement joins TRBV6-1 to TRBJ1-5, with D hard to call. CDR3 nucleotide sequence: TGTGCCAGCAGTGTAACAAATCAGCCCCAGCATTTT. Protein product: CASSVTNQPQHF.